These 5 T cell receptor beta chains originate from one sample sequenced in a study of shared clonotypes between healthy human individuals. The protocol was immunoSEQ multiplex PCR, while the TCRdb copy is restricted to in-frame clones and leaves out a portion. The data show millions of clones, with approximately 94% seen just once and roughly 1.1% held by the top ten. CD8 cells regarded as naive lacked CD45RO, were positively chosen for CCR7, and omitted terminally differentiated effector memory CD45RA+ cells. The material sequenced was naive CD8+ T cells sorted from blood. The receptors stem from a young man in good health.

V gene TRBV4-3 combines with J gene TRBJ1-1; D gene ambiguous. Trimming shortened V by 3 bases and J by 0 bases, and 14 bases separated the two germline ends. Germline CDR1 and CDR2: LGHNA and YSLEER. This CDR3 is 16 amino acids long. The CDR3 DNA is TGCGCCAGCAGCCAGCTGAGGGAGGGATTGAACACTGAAGCTTTCTTT. This sequence encodes CASSQLREGLNTEAFF.

The chain recombines TRBV28 with TRBJ2-1; D gene uncertain. The CDR3 has 16 amino acids. Germline lookup yields CDR1 MDHEN and CDR2 SYDVKM. V lost 2 bases, J lost 0 bases, and 11 bases lay in between. The CDR3: CASSLPYTSSYNEQFF. The CDR3 DNA follows: TGTGCCAGCAGTTTACCCTACACGAGCTCCTACAATGAGCAGTTCTTC.

The chain links TRBV13 to TRBJ2-2, with 13 bases that match TRBD2. J was trimmed by 4 bases and V by 5 bases; bases with no gene match: 4. CDR3 length: 16 amino acids. In germline, CDR1 is PRHDT, CDR2 FYEKMQ (reference sequence). The CDR3 DNA is TGTGCCAGCAGCGAAGGACTAGCGGGAGTCACCGGGGAGCTGTTTTTT. Amino acid sequence: CASSEGLAGVTGELFF. Full variable domain (rest looked up from reference TRBV13 and TRBJ2-2): AAGVIQSPRHLIKEKRETATLKCYPIPRHDTVYWYQQGPGQDPQFLISFYEKMQSDKGSIPDRFSAQQFSDYHSELNMSSLELGDSALYFCASSEGLAGVTGELFFGEGSRLTVL.

This clone has only one observation. This chain uses TRBV19 with TRBJ1-4; D uncertain. The CDR3 spans 13 residues. CDR1 LNHDA and CDR2 SQIVND come from the germline V gene (reference sequence). Trimming took off 5 bases at V and 4 bases at J, with 8 bases between the two ends. CDR3 in amino acids: CASSGQNNEKLFF. The CDR3 region has the DNA TGTGCCAGTAGTGGGCAGAATAATGAAAAACTGTTTTTT.

The CDR3 region has the DNA TGTGCCAGCAGTTACGACCCCCCAGGGGGTGAAAAACTGTTTTTT. Its protein product is CASSYDPPGGEKLFF. This chain links TRBV2 with TRBJ1-4; TRBD1 agrees at 7 bases. CDR1 is SNHLY, CDR2 FYNNEI, per germline. Trimming at V came to 5 bases and at J to 7 bases, leaving 10 bases not matched to a gene. This CDR3 is built from 15 residues. The entire variable domain, with the rest obtained from reference TRBV2 and TRBJ1-4, is as follows: EPEVTQTPSHQVTQMGQEVILRCVPISNHLYFYWYRQILGQKVEFLVSFYNNEISEKSEIFDDQFSVERPDGSNFTLKIRSTKLEDSAMYFCASSYDPPGGEKLFFGSGTQLSVL.